Presented here are 8 T cell receptor beta chains from one specimen sequenced in a study of T-cell reconstitution after alpha-beta-depleted transplantation in children. The authors prepared the TCRbeta library with unique molecular identifiers. TCRdb passed the PCR reads through MiXCR, listing each CDR3 protein once. The data contain under 750,000 distinct CDR3 sequences, approximately 22% of them singletons. The sequenced sample was PBMCs, mostly from graft donor cells, obtained 360 days after TCRalphabeta/CD19-depleted stem cell transplant. These receptors all come from a boy under three years old who had a stem cell transplant for acute myeloid leukemia, so the T cells may come from the graft donor.

This clonotype was found many times. The J gene is TRBJ2-1, the V gene TRBV3-1, with D perhaps TRBD1 (6 bases). Germline CDR1 is LGHDT and CDR2 is YNNKEL (reference sequence). The CDR3 contains 18 residues. Trimming removed 0 bases at V and 9 bases at J, with 24 bases between. The CDR3 protein is CASSQDQSGVMFGGEQFF. In DNA form, the CDR3 reads TGTGCCAGCAGCCAAGATCAATCAGGGGTAATGTTTGGCGGTGAGCAGTTCTTC.

This clonotype was found a few times. This chain connects TRBV29-1 to TRBJ1-1; no firm D call. Germline-derived CDR1 and CDR2 are SQVTM and ANQGSEA. This CDR3 has 12 amino acids. V shed 8 bases and J shed 1 base, with 11 bases lying between them. Here the CDR3 reads CSSKTPNTEAFF. The CDR3 nucleotides read TGCAGCTCGAAGACACCGAACACTGAAGCTTTCTTT.

This clonotype was detected many times. As DNA, the CDR3 is TGCGCCAGCAGCCAAGATGGGGGGGAGAAGCAAGAGACCCAGTACTTC. Its translation is CASSQDGGEKQETQYF. The rearrangement joins TRBV4-3 to TRBJ2-5; 7 nucleotides agree with TRBD2. The length of the CDR3 is 16 residues. Germline CDR1 and CDR2: LGHNA and YSLEER. V shed 0 bases, J shed 2 bases, and the junction held 6 bases outside the gene matches.

The chain couples TRBV28 to TRBJ1-2; 10 bases are a match to TRBD1. CDR1 MDHEN and CDR2 SYDVKM come from the germline V gene. The V gene end was trimmed by 5 bases and the J gene end by 5 bases; junction bases not matched to a gene: 11. The CDR3 extends over 16 amino acids. The CDR3, as DNA: TGTGCCAGCAGTCCCACATACGGACAGGGGGTATATGGCTACACCTTC. Residues: CASSPTYGQGVYGYTF.

The chain links TRBV12-3 or TRBV12-4 to TRBJ2-1, with TRBD2 matching over 14 bases. This CDR3 has 18 residues. The V gene end was trimmed by 4 bases and the J gene end by 10 bases; junction bases not matched to a gene: 15. The CDR3: CASSSLLETSGGALEQFF. CDR3 in DNA: TGTGCCAGCAGTTCACTACTAGAGACTAGCGGGGGGGCATTAGAGCAGTTCTTC.

This clonotype came up a few times. The chain links TRBV12-3 or TRBV12-4 to TRBJ2-1; 8 bases agree with TRBD2. This CDR3 region has 12 residues. Unmatched junction bases numbered 11, after V lost 7 bases and J lost 15 bases. The CDR3 reads CASMRRGGFRFF. CDR3 in DNA: TGTGCCAGCATGCGTCGGGGGGGCTTCCGGTTCTTC.

V is TRBV6-5 and J is TRBJ2-2; no definite D call. V gave up 7 bases and J gave up 7 bases, with 7 bases separating them. CDR1 is MNHEY and CDR2 is SVGAGI in the germline V gene. This CDR3 region has 11 residues. The CDR3 region is CASTSGGELFF. Written as DNA, the CDR3 is TGTGCCAGCACGTCAGGCGGGGAGCTGTTTTTT.

This clonotype has a count of ten or more. V usage is TRBV29-1 and J usage is TRBJ1-1; 10 bases are a match to TRBD1. CDR1 SQVTM and CDR2 ANQGSEA come from the germline V gene. The CDR3 has 16 residues. V gave up 1 base and J gave up 0 bases; unmatched junction bases: 5. Here the CDR3 reads CSVEVKGQGMNTEAFF. The DNA of the CDR3 is TGCAGCGTTGAAGTCAAGGGACAGGGGATGAACACTGAAGCTTTCTTT.